The clone carrying this T cell receptor beta chain occurred once. This record comes from a study of STAT5B mutations in CD4+ large granular lymphocyte leukemia. Data came from immunoSEQ multiplex PCR; TCRdb stores just in-frame clones and leaves some out. The data show more than 30,000 clones, 70% to 85% seen once. Germline V CDR1 and CDR2: SGHVS, FNYEAQ. The CDR3 consists of 15 residues. Trimming cost V 1 base and J 9 bases; bases outside gene matches: 5. Sequenced: CD4+ T cells from blood buffy coats. The origin of this receptor is a human donor in good health. V usage is TRBV7-6 and J usage is TRBJ2-1, with TRBD2 matching over 11 bases. The CDR3: CASSLVGLAAGEQFF. CDR3 DNA: TGTGCCAGCAGCTTAGTGGGACTAGCGGCCGGTGAGCAGTTCTTC.